A selection of T cell receptor beta chains follows, all from one sample in a study of T cells in Graves' hyperthyroidism and ophthalmopathy. TCRdb re-called the multiplex PCR reads with MiXCR, one entry per CDR3 protein. The sample includes 50,000 to 55,000 distinct CDR3 sequences, less than 50% of them seen just once. The sample consisted of blood. These receptors all come from a woman aged 45-60 years with Graves' ophthalmopathy. CDR3s include the opening cysteine and the closing phenylalanine or tryptophan. The order of the fields is D gene, V gene, clone size, CDR3 length, J gene, CDR3 DNA, CDR3 protein. D genes are given only for firm matches. A clone size is listed for some rows: how often the clone was seen (once, few, many), or a class if it is expanded.

>TRBD1|TRBV5-4|.|14|TRBJ1-1
TGTGCCAGCAGCTTGGACAGGGGGAGCACTGAAGCTTTCTTT
CASSLDRGSTEAFF
>.|TRBV24-1|.|16|TRBJ2-1
TGTGCCACCAATGACCCGAAGGCGGACTCCTACAATGAGCTGTTCTTC
CATNDPKADSYNELFF
>TRBD1|TRBV20-1|many|13|TRBJ1-1
TGCAGTGCACCGGGACAGGGTAACCCTGAAGCTTTCTTT
CSAPGQGNPEAFF
>.|TRBV2|once|14|TRBJ2-5
TGTGCCAGCAGGACAGCGGTAACACAAGAGATCCAGTACTTC
CASRTAVTQEIQYF
>TRBD1|TRBV20-1|many|16|TRBJ2-1
TGCAGTGCTAGAGGACAGGGACAGAGCTCCTACAATGAGCAGTTCTTC
CSARGQGQSSYNEQFF
>.|TRBV6-5|many|13|TRBJ2-5
TGTGCCAGCAGTTACGGACCCCAAGAGACCCAGTACTTC
CASSYGPQETQYF
>.|TRBV24-1|.|9|TRBJ2-1
TGTACCCCCTACAATGAGCAGTTCTTC
CTPYNEQFF
>.|TRBV3-1|.|12|TRBJ1-4
TGTGCCAGCAGCCAGGGTGCTGGGCAACTGTTTTTT
CASSQGAGQLFF
>TRBD2|TRBV2|.|14|TRBJ2-5
TGTGCCAGCCCCGGACTAGCGGCTCAAGAGACCCAGTACTTC
CASPGLAAQETQYF
>.|TRBV20-1|.|17|TRBJ2-2
TGCAGTGCCGAACCCACAGAATTAGGCCGGAACACCGGGGAGCTGTTTTTT
CSAEPTELGRNTGELFF
>TRBD1|TRBV19|many|14|TRBJ2-1
TGTGCCAGTAGGAGGACAGGGTCCCGCAATGAGCAGTTCTTC
CASRRTGSRNEQFF
>.|TRBV2|.|15|TRBJ2-2
TGTGCCAGCAGTGTGAGCGGGGGACAGGGCGGGGAGCCGTTTTTT
CASSVSGGQGGEPFF
>TRBD1|TRBV19|many|14|TRBJ2-7
TGTGCCAGTAGTTTGACAGGGGGCTCCTACGAGCAGTACTTC
CASSLTGGSYEQYF
>.|TRBV5-1|many|16|TRBJ1-6
TGCGCCAGCACCCAAAGAACGGACTCCTATAATTCACCCCTCCACTTT
CASTQRTDSYNSPLHF
>TRBD2|TRBV10-3|many|15|TRBJ2-5
TGTGCCATCAGAGGACTAGCGGGGTCCCAAGAGACCCAGTACTTC
CAIRGLAGSQETQYF
>TRBD2|TRBV7-2|many|16|TRBJ2-2
TGTGCCAGCAGCTCTGCTAGCGGGGCGAACACCGGGGAGCTGTTTTTT
CASSSASGANTGELFF
>.|TRBV7-2|.|13|TRBJ2-6
TGTGCCAGCAGCAGGACAGGGGCCAACGTCCTGACTTTC
CASSRTGANVLTF
>.|TRBV24-1|.|16|TRBJ2-1
TGTGCCACCAGCAGCTTGGTCACAGGGTCGTACAATGAGCAGTTCTTC
CATSSLVTGSYNEQFF
>.|TRBV2|.|16|TRBJ2-7
TGTGCCAGCAGTGGGACAGCAATCAGCCCCAGGTACGAGCAGTACTTC
CASSGTAISPRYEQYF
>.|TRBV7-2|.|17|TRBJ1-6
TGTGCCAGCTCATCCGGACAGAGGGCATTCGGGTCTTCACCCCTCCACTTT
CASSSGQRAFGSSPLHF
>.|TRBV15|many|15|TRBJ2-3
TGTGCCACCAGCAGAGATTTAGGGGGGGGGGATACGCAGTATTTT
CATSRDLGGGDTQYF
>TRBD2|TRBV4-1|few|18|TRBJ2-2
TGCGCCAGCAGCCAAAAAGGGACTAGCGGGGGGGCAGGCGGGGAGCTGTTTTTT
CASSQKGTSGGAGGELFF
>.|TRBV6-6|.|17|TRBJ2-7
TGTGCCAGCAGTTACTCTTCTATTAGCGGAACCGCCTACGAGCAGTACTTC
CASSYSSISGTAYEQYF
>TRBD2|TRBV15|.|16|TRBJ2-5
TGTGCCACCAGCAGGACCTTGTTGGCGGGAGCCGAGACCCAGTACTTC
CATSRTLLAGAETQYF
>TRBD2|TRBV11-2|many|14|TRBJ2-3
TGTGCCAGCAGCTTAAGGGCTAGCGGACATACGCAGTATTTT
CASSLRASGHTQYF
>TRBD1|TRBV6-4|.|17|TRBJ2-6
TGTGCCAGCAGTCCGGGACAGGGGTATTCTGGGGCCAACGTCCTGACTTTC
CASSPGQGYSGANVLTF
>.|TRBV4-1|many|13|TRBJ2-2
TGCGCCAGCAGCCAACGGGGTACCGGGGAGCTGTTTTTT
CASSQRGTGELFF
>.|TRBV10-3|.|15|TRBJ1-4
TGTGCCATCAGTAGCGGGAGTTGGTACAATGAAAAACTGTTTTTT
CAISSGSWYNEKLFF
>TRBD1|TRBV12-3/TRBV12-4|many|15|TRBJ1-5
TGTGCCAGCAGCCCACGACAGGGGAGCAATCAGCCCCAGCATTTT
CASSPRQGSNQPQHF
>.|TRBV3-1|few|20|TRBJ1-2
TGTGCCAGCAGCCAAGATCTCGTTCGCAGTGCCACCCTAGCTAACTATGGCTACACCTTC
CASSQDLVRSATLANYGYTF
>.|TRBV19|.|14|TRBJ2-7
TGTGCCAGTAGTCCAGCGGCAGGGGCCTACGAGCAGTACTTC
CASSPAAGAYEQYF
>.|TRBV19|many|14|TRBJ1-3
TGTGCCAGTAACGCTGGGGAGGAGTTAAACACCATATATTTT
CASNAGEELNTIYF
>TRBD2|TRBV7-2|.|13|TRBJ2-1
TGTGCCAGCAGAGCGGGAGGGCTAAATGAGCAGTTCTTC
CASRAGGLNEQFF
>.|TRBV12-3/TRBV12-4|many|15|TRBJ2-3
TGTGCCAGCAGTTCGGGGGAAACTAGCACAGATACGCAGTATTTT
CASSSGETSTDTQYF
>.|TRBV6-2/TRBV6-3|many|17|TRBJ1-1
TGTGCCAGCAGTTACTCGAGGTCCTGGGGGACATCCTTTGAAGCTTTCTTT
CASSYSRSWGTSFEAFF
>.|TRBV6-5|many|13|TRBJ2-7
TGTGCCAGCAGTGCGACAGCCTCCTACGAGCAGTACTTC
CASSATASYEQYF
>.|TRBV12-3/TRBV12-4|many|11|TRBJ2-2
TGTGCCAGCTTCAGCACCGGGGAGCTGTTTTTT
CASFSTGELFF
>.|TRBV19|.|15|TRBJ1-2
TGTGCCAGTAGGTCAGCTCCAGGGGCCTCGTGTGGCTACACCTTC
CASRSAPGASCGYTF
>.|TRBV20-1|many|12|TRBJ2-5
TGCAGTGCCCCCGTCGGGGCAGAGACCCAGTACTTC
CSAPVGAETQYF
>.|TRBV4-1|many|13|TRBJ2-5
TGCGCCAGCAGCCAAGACAGGTTAGAGACCCAGTACTTC
CASSQDRLETQYF
>.|TRBV24-1|medium-sized|13|TRBJ2-3
TGTGCCACCAGTGACCGGACATCAGCCACGCAGTATTTT
CATSDRTSATQYF
>.|TRBV9|.|14|TRBJ2-7
TGTGCCAGCAGCGTCGACGGGCTAGCCTACGAGCAGTACTTC
CASSVDGLAYEQYF
>.|TRBV7-4|.|14|TRBJ1-6
TGTGCCAGCAGCGAGGACACGGACAGATCACCCCTCCACTTT
CASSEDTDRSPLHF
>TRBD1|TRBV2|many|14|TRBJ2-2
TGTGCCAAGGGACAGGAGACGAACACCGGGGAGCTGTTTTTT
CAKGQETNTGELFF
>.|TRBV10-3|.|12|TRBJ1-1
TGTGCCAGCCCATCAGGACGCGAGAAAGCTTTCTTT
CASPSGREKAFF
>.|TRBV6-1|many|14|TRBJ2-5
TGTGCCAGCAGTGAGGGTGGGGGCCAAGAGACCCAGTACTTC
CASSEGGGQETQYF
>.|TRBV24-1|few|16|TRBJ1-5
TGTGCCACCAGTGATTCCCGGGTTTACAGCAATCAGCCCCAGCATTTT
CATSDSRVYSNQPQHF
>.|TRBV7-9|.|13|TRBJ1-4
TGTGCCAGCAGCTTAGTACAGGCCGAAAAACTGTTTTTT
CASSLVQAEKLFF